Shown below are 25 T cell receptor beta chains from a single sample sequenced in a study of blood T cell repertoires in COVID-19. Here immunoSEQ multiplex PCR was the method, and the copy in TCRdb shows in-frame clones only, minus some. This sample has approximately 130,000 clones, with over 70% found just once. Sequenced input: peripheral blood. These TCRs come from a man older than 75 with acute or convalescent COVID-19.

The chain recombines TRBV7-2 with TRBJ2-1; 14 bases agree with TRBD2. In germline, CDR1 is SGHTA, CDR2 FQGNSA. The CDR3 extends over 19 amino acids. The V gene end was trimmed by 2 bases and the J gene end by 0 bases; junction bases not matched to a gene: 6. The CDR3 protein is CASSLRGTSGGRSYNEQFF. The CDR3 region has the DNA TGTGCCAGCAGCTTACGGGGGACTAGCGGGGGTCGCTCCTACAATGAGCAGTTCTTC.

The genes are TRBV5-1 and TRBJ2-7; TRBD2 might be the D (6 bases). The CDR3 is made up of 15 amino acids. Trimming stripped 0 bases from V and 1 base from J, with 11 bases between. Per germline, CDR1 SGHRS and CDR2 YFSETQ. This CDR3 reads CASSLGSGFSYEQYF. CDR3 DNA sequence: TGCGCCAGCAGCTTGGGTAGCGGTTTTTCCTACGAGCAGTACTTC.

The sample holds many counts of this clone. V gene TRBV7-6 combines with J gene TRBJ1-2, with 9 bases aligning to TRBD1. J lost 4 bases, V lost 5 bases, and 2 bases had no gene match. Germline loops: CDR1 SGHVS, CDR2 FNYEAQ. The CDR3 is 13 amino acids. The CDR3 DNA sequence: TGTGCCAGCAGCCAGGGACAGGGCTATGGCTACACCTTC. It specifies CASSQGQGYGYTF.

V and J are TRBV18 and TRBJ2-4; possible D gene TRBD1, 6 bases. With 3 bases removed from V and 8 bases from J, the gap between germline ends came to 11 bases. The CDR3 covers 13 residues. Germline V gene lookup returns CDR1 KGHSH and CDR2 LQKENI. For the CDR3, the DNA is TGTGCCAGCTCACCCGGGACAATTGACATTCAGTACTTC. This translates into CASSPGTIDIQYF.

At least ten counts were recorded for this clone. The chain couples TRBV2 to TRBJ1-5; a possible D gene is TRBD1 (6 bases). V lost 5 bases and J lost 0, with 14 bases in between. CDR3 length: 16 residues. Germline CDR1 is SNHLY and CDR2 is FYNNEI. The CDR3 spells CASSRDRTYSNQPQHF. CDR3 coding DNA: TGTGCCAGCAGTCGAGACAGGACCTATAGCAATCAGCCCCAGCATTTT.

This clone appeared a few times. V is TRBV2 and J is TRBJ2-4; D uncertain. Germline V lookup: CDR1 SNHLY, CDR2 FYNNEI. The V end was cut by 7 bases, the J end by 0 bases, with 7 bases between. This CDR3 contains 13 residues. CDR3 protein: CASTSLAKNIQYF. In DNA, the CDR3 is TGTGCCAGCACGTCGTTAGCCAAAAACATTCAGTACTTC.

The chain is built from TRBV6-4 and TRBJ1-2; D perhaps matches TRBD1 (6 bases). This CDR3 comprises 15 residues. CDR1 and CDR2 (germline): MRHNA, SNTAGT. With 4 bases removed from V and 4 bases from J, the gap between germline ends came to 16 bases. CDR3 amino acids: CASSVSGELGYGYTF. CDR3 coding DNA: TGTGCCAGCAGTGTATCAGGGGAGTTGGGCTATGGCTACACCTTC.

J is TRBJ1-6 and V is TRBV4-3; 9 positions agree with TRBD1. There are 17 residues in the CDR3. The J segment lost 6 bases and the V segment lost 4 bases, leaving 10 bases of the junction unmatched. Germline V gene data show CDR1 as LGHNA and CDR2 as YSLEER. The CDR3 spells CASSLEQQGAFNSPLHF. As DNA, the CDR3 is TGCGCCAGCAGCCTGGAGCAACAGGGGGCTTTTAATTCACCCCTCCACTTT.

This clone was counted between two and nine times. This chain joins TRBV7-2 and TRBJ1-4; perhaps TRBD1 as D (5 bases). Trimming took 1 base from V and 2 from J, leaving 8 bases between them. The CDR3 loop spans 15 amino acids. Germline V lookup: CDR1 SGHTA, CDR2 FQGNSA. CDR3 in DNA: TGTGCCAGCAGCTTAGGGGGGGAGACTAATGAAAAACTGTTTTTT. This gives the protein CASSLGGETNEKLFF.

This clone came up a few times. The rearrangement links TRBV5-4 to TRBJ1-1, with TRBD1 matching 11 bases. Germline loops: CDR1 SGHNT, CDR2 YYREEE (reference sequence). This CDR3 comprises 14 residues. V dropped 5 bases and J dropped 5; count of bases not matched to a gene: 5. The CDR3 nucleotides are TGTGCCAGCAGGCGGGGGACAGGGGGAACTGAAGCTTTCTTT. It specifies CASRRGTGGTEAFF.

This clone has only a few counts. CDR3 DNA sequence: TGTGCCAGCACCGGGGACTACGATGAAGCTTTCTTT. Amino acids: CASTGDYDEAFF. V and J are TRBV6-6 and TRBJ1-1; possibly TRBD1 for D (5 bases). This CDR3 spans 12 amino acids. From germline, CDR1 is MNHNY and CDR2 SVGAGI (reference sequence). Trimming shortened V by 7 bases and J by 7 bases, and 13 bases separated the two germline ends.

The chain's CDR3 is CAWSVRGNTEAFF. The CDR3 coding sequence is TGTGCCTGGAGTGTCAGGGGGAACACTGAAGCTTTCTTT. The genes are TRBV30 and TRBJ1-1; tentative D call: TRBD1 (6 bases). The CDR3 runs to 13 residues. Germline CDR1 is GTSNPN and CDR2 is SVGIG (reference sequence). V lost 0 bases, J lost 1 base, and 6 bases lay in between.

This chain joins TRBV5-1 and TRBJ1-2; perhaps TRBD1 as D (5 bases). V was trimmed by 4 bases and J by 5 bases, leaving 15 bases between them. The germline V gene has CDR1 SGHRS and CDR2 YFSETQ. The CDR3 is 14 residues long. The CDR3 DNA sequence: TGCGCCAGCAGCGGTACAGGCGACTGGTATGGCTACACCTTC. Translation: CASSGTGDWYGYTF.

V is TRBV6-5 and J is TRBJ2-7; TRBD2 matches at 11 bases. The length of the CDR3 is 15 residues. The germline gives CDR1 MNHEY, CDR2 SVGAGI. The V and J ends lost 2 bases and 3 bases, in that order; junction bases with no gene match: 3. The CDR3 here is CASSYQGTSGYEQYF. CDR3 DNA: TGTGCCAGCAGTTACCAGGGGACTAGCGGCTACGAGCAGTACTTC.

The chain couples TRBV6-5 to TRBJ2-5; 7 positions match TRBD1. Trimming cost V 6 bases and J 6 bases; bases outside gene matches: 10. Germline V gene lookup returns CDR1 MNHEY and CDR2 SVGAGI. The CDR3 spans 14 residues. The chain's CDR3 is CASRPPTGTKTQYF. For the CDR3, the DNA is TGTGCCAGCAGACCTCCGACAGGGACAAAGACCCAGTACTTC.

The J gene is TRBJ1-2, the V gene TRBV2, with TRBD1 identical over 9 bases. The V gene's germline CDR1 is SNHLY and CDR2 FYNNEI. The V gene end was trimmed by 5 bases and the J gene end by 12 bases; junction bases not matched to a gene: 10. The CDR3 is made up of 13 amino acids. CDR3 in amino acids: CASSKGQGVGDTF. The CDR3 region has the DNA TGTGCCAGCAGTAAGGGACAGGGAGTAGGGGACACCTTC.

V and J are TRBV30 and TRBJ2-6; TRBD1 matches 7 bases. CDR1 and CDR2 from the germline V gene are GTSNPN and SVGIG (reference sequence). V trimming: 3 bases; J trimming: 0 bases; junction bases outside the gene matches: 8. The CDR3 has 17 amino acids. CDR3 in DNA: TGTGCCTGGAGATTAGGACAGGCCTTCTCTGGGGCCAACGTCCTGACTTTC. Encoded protein: CAWRLGQAFSGANVLTF.

This clone was seen only a few times. CDR3 loop: CASSLGQDNSPLHF. The CDR3 DNA sequence: TGTGCCAGCAGCTTAGGACAGGACAATTCACCCCTCCACTTT. The V gene is TRBV7-9, the J gene TRBJ1-6; D possibly corresponds to TRBD1 (6 bases). The CDR3 has 14 amino acids. The germline V and J ends were trimmed by 1 base and 7 bases, with 8 bases remaining between them. Germline assignment: CDR1 SEHNR and CDR2 FQNEAQ (reference sequence).

The CDR3 protein is CASSIGRGAGTDTQYF. The CDR3 DNA reads as TGTGCCAGTAGTATTGGGCGGGGGGCCGGCACAGATACGCAGTATTTT. This chain connects TRBV19 to TRBJ2-3; TRBD2 agrees at 8 bases. The CDR3 has 16 residues. CDR1 and CDR2 (germline): LNHDA, SQIVND (reference sequence). The V segment lost 3 bases and the J segment 1 base; nucleotides outside the gene matches: 6. Full variable domain (rest looked up from reference TRBV19 and TRBJ2-3): DGGITQSPKYLFRKEGQNVTLSCEQNLNHDAMYWYRQDPGQGLRLIYYSQIVNDFQKGDIAEGYSVSREKKESFPLTVTSAQKNPTAFYLCASSIGRGAGTDTQYFGPGTRLTVL.

J is TRBJ2-1 and V is TRBV2; no reliable D call. There are 11 residues in the CDR3. Deletions cut 5 bases from V and 6 bases from J, with 5 bases between. The germline V gene encodes CDR1 SNHLY and CDR2 FYNNEI. The CDR3 DNA follows: TGTGCCAGCAGTCCCTTCAATGAGCAGTTCTTC. Translating it yields CASSPFNEQFF.

The gene calls are TRBV15 and TRBJ2-7; 7 nucleotides match TRBD2. The germline V gene has CDR1 LNHNV and CDR2 YYDKDF (reference sequence). The CDR3 consists of 16 residues. The ends lost 3 bases at V and 3 bases at J; junction bases unmatched: 11. CDR3 region: CATSRRSGTNYYEQYF. Here the CDR3 DNA reads TGTGCCACCAGCAGGAGGAGTGGGACTAATTACTACGAGCAGTACTTC.

This clone occurred once. The chain combines TRBV19 with TRBJ2-1, with 9 bases lining up with TRBD2. The CDR3 totals 15 residues. After removal of 5 bases from V and 2 bases from J, the junction contained 4 bases not matched to a gene. Germline lookup yields CDR1 LNHDA and CDR2 SQIVND (reference sequence). The CDR3 protein is CASSSVAGAYNEQFF. CDR3 nucleotide sequence: TGTGCCAGTAGTTCCGTAGCGGGGGCCTACAATGAGCAGTTCTTC.

This clone was recorded only once. The chain carries TRBV19 and TRBJ2-1; no definite D call. The CDR3 totals 14 residues. Germline loops: CDR1 LNHDA, CDR2 SQIVND (reference sequence). V lost 7 bases to trimming and J lost 0 bases, with 10 bases between them. DNA of the CDR3: TGTGCCAGTACTCCCGACTCCTCCTACAATGAGCAGTTCTTC. This encodes CASTPDSSYNEQFF.

The V call is TRBV5-1, the J call TRBJ2-1; D is perhaps TRBD1 (5 bases). Germline lookup yields CDR1 SGHRS and CDR2 YFSETQ. Trimming removed 6 bases from V and 4 bases from J, with 17 bases in between. CDR3 length: 15 amino acids. CDR3 protein: CASKTSQDLYNEQFF. CDR3 bases: TGCGCCAGCAAAACTTCACAGGACCTGTACAATGAGCAGTTCTTC.

This chain uses TRBV11-2 with TRBJ2-1; 8 bases are a match to TRBD1. The J segment lost 1 base and the V segment lost 3 bases, leaving 2 bases of the junction unmatched. CDR1 is SGHAT, CDR2 FQNNGV, per germline. This CDR3 has 15 residues. Here the CDR3 reads CASSFRDRSYNEQFF. CDR3 bases: TGTGCCAGCAGCTTCCGGGACAGGTCCTACAATGAGCAGTTCTTC.